Listed below are T cell receptor beta chains from one sample, sequenced in a study of cytomegalovirus exposure and HLA in healthy donors. The method was immunoSEQ multiplex PCR; TCRdb's version includes in-frame clones alone and lacks a portion of them. This sample carries under 200,000 clones, about 59% of them seen once, and the ten largest clones take around 3%. Material: PBMCs. These receptors all come from a man aged 35 to 55 in good health and CMV-seronegative. Both conserved end residues are part of each CDR3. Each record gives: clone size, V gene, D gene, J gene, CDR3 DNA, CDR3 protein. D genes are given only for firm matches. Not every row has a clone size; where given, it reads once, few, many or a size class.

size: few
V: TRBV4-1
D: .
J: TRBJ2-7
DNA: TGCGCCAGCAGCCAAGGTATAGACTACGAGCAGTACTTC
CDR3: CASSQGIDYEQYF

size: .
V: TRBV10-3
D: TRBD2
J: TRBJ2-2
DNA: TGTGCCATCCGTGGGGCTAGCGGGAAGAACACCGGGGAGCTGTTTTTT
CDR3: CAIRGASGKNTGELFF

size: .
V: TRBV7-2
D: TRBD2
J: TRBJ2-5
DNA: TGTGCCAGCAGCCCAGGACTAGCGGGAGAGACCCAGTACTTC
CDR3: CASSPGLAGETQYF

size: .
V: TRBV7-6
D: TRBD1
J: TRBJ1-1
DNA: TGTGCCAGCAGCTCCATTTCAGGGGGTGACACTGAAGCTTTCTTT
CDR3: CASSSISGGDTEAFF

size: .
V: TRBV4-2
D: .
J: TRBJ1-2
DNA: TGTGCCAGCAGGAAAGAATCGGGGAACAACTATGGCTACACCTTC
CDR3: CASRKESGNNYGYTF

size: once
V: TRBV19
D: .
J: TRBJ1-2
DNA: TGTGCCAGTAGTCCTCACCAGGGTGGGATGTATGGCTACACCTTC
CDR3: CASSPHQGGMYGYTF

size: .
V: TRBV6-6
D: .
J: TRBJ2-3
DNA: TGTGCCAGCAGTTACGGAGAAAGGACAGATACGCAGTATTTT
CDR3: CASSYGERTDTQYF

size: .
V: TRBV6-6
D: TRBD2
J: TRBJ2-3
DNA: TGTGCCAGCAGTTACTCGCCCGGGACTAGTGCAGATACGCAGTATTTT
CDR3: CASSYSPGTSADTQYF

size: .
V: TRBV27
D: .
J: TRBJ2-7
DNA: TGTGCCAGCAGTTTACAGCGTTTCTCCTACGAGCAGTACTTC
CDR3: CASSLQRFSYEQYF

size: .
V: TRBV30
D: TRBD1
J: TRBJ2-5
DNA: TGTGCCTGGAGTGCACCGGACAGGGGGCGATGGACCCAGTACTTC
CDR3: CAWSAPDRGRWTQYF

size: .
V: TRBV2
D: TRBD2
J: TRBJ2-5
DNA: TGTGCCAGCAGGAGGGGGGGACTAGCGGGGGGCCGGGAGACCCAGTACTTC
CDR3: CASRRGGLAGGRETQYF

size: .
V: TRBV5-1
D: .
J: TRBJ2-7
DNA: TGCGCCAGCAGCGCCCCGGGACACAGTACCTACGAGCAGTACTTC
CDR3: CASSAPGHSTYEQYF

size: .
V: TRBV5-6
D: TRBD2
J: TRBJ2-1
DNA: TGTGCCAGCAGCTTGTCTCCTAGCGGGTGGGGGGGTGAGCAGTTCTTC
CDR3: CASSLSPSGWGGEQFF

size: .
V: TRBV11-2
D: .
J: TRBJ2-7
DNA: TGTGCCAGCAGCCCCTCGATAGTAAACGTACCCTTCTCTTTGTACGAGCAGTACTTC
CDR3: CASSPSIVNVPFSLYEQYF

size: .
V: TRBV6-5
D: .
J: TRBJ1-2
DNA: TGTGCCAGCAGTCGCACGGTTAGCGGGGCCTATGGCTACACCTTC
CDR3: CASSRTVSGAYGYTF

size: .
V: TRBV7-2
D: .
J: TRBJ2-3
DNA: TGTGCCAGCAGCTTAGGTGCAGGGACTAGCACAGATACGCAGTATTTT
CDR3: CASSLGAGTSTDTQYF

size: .
V: TRBV28
D: .
J: TRBJ1-6
DNA: TGTGCCAGCGGTCTACCCGAGGGTAGGTCGGCTAGATCACCCCTCCACTTT
CDR3: CASGLPEGRSARSPLHF

size: .
V: TRBV7-6
D: TRBD2
J: TRBJ2-1
DNA: TGTGCCAGCAGCTTCCTCGGATTGGCGGGAGACTACAATGAGCAGTTCTTC
CDR3: CASSFLGLAGDYNEQFF